One and the same sample provided the 21 T cell receptor beta chains below, sequenced in a study of beta chain features in type 1 diabetes. Findings and caveats of the study: When Type 1 diabetes patients were examined, their TCRB CDR3s proved moderately but significantly shorter in all four CD4+ subsets.

Antigens for these TCRs are unknown. Expressed TCRB transcripts were sequenced after all isolated RNA was converted to cDNA. Profiling relied on immunoSEQ multiplex PCR, and the TCRdb table lists in-frame clones only, not all of them. The sample yields 300,000 to 350,000 clones, 9.3% seen once. The sequenced sample consisted of central memory CD4+ T cells from blood. Source of these receptors: a man aged 25 to 40 with type 1 diabetes.

The chain uses TRBV7-2 and TRBJ2-7; D possibly corresponds to TRBD2 (6 bases). Trimming took 0 bases from V and 4 from J, leaving 10 bases between them. The CDR3 totals 14 residues. Germline V gene data show CDR1 as SGHTA and CDR2 as FQGNSA. CDR3 in DNA: TGTGCCAGCAGCTTAGCGGGGGGAATGTACGAGCAGTACTTC. This translates into CASSLAGGMYEQYF.

This clone was picked up many times. J is TRBJ2-5 and V is TRBV4-3; the D is unclear. The CDR3 totals 15 residues. V lost 4 bases to trimming and J lost 5 bases, with 17 bases between them. Per germline, CDR1 LGHNA and CDR2 YSLEER. The CDR3 spells CASSRVVAISETQYF. The CDR3, as DNA: TGCGCCAGCAGCCGGGTGGTCGCTATCTCGGAGACCCAGTACTTC.

The chain uses TRBV29-1 and TRBJ1-1, with TRBD1 matching over 8 bases. The CDR3 runs to 13 residues. V dropped 3 bases and J dropped 6; count of bases not matched to a gene: 6. CDR1 and CDR2 (germline): SQVTM, ANQGSEA. The CDR3 coding sequence is TGCAGCGTTGAGAAGGACAGGGTCCCTGAAGCTTTCTTT. As protein: CSVEKDRVPEAFF.

This clone was detected a few times. The J gene is TRBJ1-5, the V gene TRBV9; D not resolved. The germline V gene encodes CDR1 SGDLS and CDR2 YYNGEE. V was trimmed by 0 bases and J by 2 bases, leaving 6 bases between them. The CDR3 is 14 residues long. DNA for the CDR3: TGTGCCAGCAGCGTAGATTGGGGCAATCAGCCCCAGCATTTT. Its protein is CASSVDWGNQPQHF.

The rearrangement links TRBV7-2 to TRBJ2-7; possible D gene TRBD2, 5 bases. Trimming took 5 bases from V and 2 from J, leaving 13 bases between them. Germline V gives CDR1 SGHTA, CDR2 FQGNSA. CDR3 length: 14 residues. CDR3 loop: CASSREPPPYEQYF. CDR3 DNA: TGTGCCAGCAGCCGGGAACCCCCGCCCTACGAGCAGTACTTC.

The V and J genes are TRBV18 and TRBJ1-5, with a tentative D call TRBD1 (6 bases). Germline loops: CDR1 KGHSH, CDR2 LQKENI. The CDR3 is 14 residues long. Trimming pared 5 bases from V and 7 bases from J, leaving 15 bases between. The DNA of the CDR3 is TGTGCCAGCTCAGAGGGGCAGGGGAGGCAGCCCCAGCATTTT. Amino acids: CASSEGQGRQPQHF.

There are many counts of this clone. CDR3 loop: CASSQDLLRGADTQYF. CDR3 coding DNA: TGCGCCAGCAGCCAAGATCTATTAAGGGGAGCAGATACGCAGTATTTT. V usage is TRBV4-3 and J usage is TRBJ2-3; perhaps D is TRBD1 or TRBD2 (5 bases each). The germline V gene has CDR1 LGHNA and CDR2 YSLEER. V lost 0 bases and J lost 4, with 14 bases in between. The CDR3 contains 16 residues.

This clone has ten or more counts. This chain uses TRBV28 with TRBJ2-3; no definite D call. Trimming shortened V by 2 bases and J by 3 bases, and 12 bases separated the two germline ends. Per germline, CDR1 MDHEN and CDR2 SYDVKM. The CDR3 consists of 15 residues. In DNA, the CDR3 is TGTGCCAGCAGTTTAGGTTCAGTGGCAACAGATACGCAGTATTTT. Translating gives CASSLGSVATDTQYF.

Worth noting for this clone: This is likely an artifact of a read error, given a far larger clone one base away. V and J are TRBV30 and TRBJ2-3; no clear D gene. This CDR3 contains 11 residues. Germline CDR1 is GTSNPN and CDR2 is SVGIG (reference sequence). Deletions cut 3 bases from V and 1 base from J, with 2 bases between. CDR3 DNA sequence: TGTGCCTGGAGCCGCACAGATACGCAGTATTTT. Translated, it gives CAWSRTDTQYF.

This rearrangement joins TRBV5-1 to TRBJ1-2; no clear D gene. With 1 base removed from V and 5 bases from J, the gap between germline ends came to 12 bases. The CDR3 has 14 residues. Germline V CDR1 and CDR2: SGHRS, YFSETQ. For the CDR3, the DNA is TGCGCCAGCAGCTTGAATGAGGGAGGATATGGCTACACCTTC. Protein product: CASSLNEGGYGYTF.

This chain joins TRBV11-2 and TRBJ1-5; 7 positions match TRBD1. The CDR3 is made up of 15 amino acids. Germline CDR1 and CDR2: SGHAT and FQNNGV. Trimming took 3 bases from V and 7 from J; bases not matched to a gene: 9. CDR3 nucleotide sequence: TGTGCCAGCAGCTTGCCCGGGACAGTGAACCAGCCCCAGCATTTT. Translating gives CASSLPGTVNQPQHF.

This clone was detected only a few times. The CDR3: CASSPRQDGEGNEQFF. CDR3 DNA sequence: TGTGCCAGCAGCCCCCGACAGGACGGAGAGGGCAATGAGCAGTTCTTC. This chain connects TRBV9 to TRBJ2-1, with D tentatively TRBD1 (6 bases). The CDR3 loop spans 16 amino acids. V lost 4 bases to trimming and J lost 6 bases, with 20 bases between them. Germline CDR1 and CDR2: SGDLS and YYNGEE.

As regards this clone: At the DNA level, this CDR3 is encoded by other sequences in the same sample as well. The V and J genes are TRBV7-8 and TRBJ1-5; D uncertain. The V gene lost 2 bases and the J gene lost 3 bases, with 11 bases spanning the gap. Germline loops: CDR1 SGHVS, CDR2 FQNEAQ. This CDR3 has 15 amino acids. The CDR3 DNA reads as TGTGCCAGCAGCTTATCTCCTGGGGACAATCAGCCCCAGCATTTT. It translates to CASSLSPGDNQPQHF.

The J gene is TRBJ1-5, the V gene TRBV10-3; D is unresolved. Trimming removed 4 bases from V and 1 base from J, with 5 bases in between. CDR1 and CDR2 (germline): ENHRY, SYGVKD. The CDR3 loop spans 13 amino acids. CDR3 sequence reads: CAISGGSNQPQHF. CDR3 nucleotide sequence: TGTGCCATCAGTGGCGGCAGCAATCAGCCCCAGCATTTT.

The table lists this clone with a few counts. The chain recombines TRBV7-2 with TRBJ2-1; D is undetermined. CDR1 SGHTA and CDR2 FQGNSA come from the germline V gene. The CDR3 has 14 residues. Deletions cut 5 bases from V and 5 bases from J, with 13 bases between. The CDR3 DNA reads TGTGCCAGCAGCCCAGCCGGCCCCAACAATGAGCAGTTCTTC. Its protein product is CASSPAGPNNEQFF.

The chain has TRBV9 and TRBJ2-1; the D gene could be TRBD1 or TRBD2 (5 bases each). V was trimmed by 0 bases and J by 9 bases, leaving 16 bases between them. This CDR3 has 15 residues. Germline V CDR1 and CDR2: SGDLS, YYNGEE. CDR3 sequence reads: CASSVVSGREGEQFF. The CDR3 nucleotides are TGTGCCAGCAGCGTAGTCAGCGGCAGGGAAGGTGAGCAGTTCTTC.

Only a few counts were recorded for this clone. The J gene is TRBJ1-2, the V gene TRBV2, with no clear D. CDR1 is SNHLY, CDR2 FYNNEI, per germline. The V end lost 7 bases, the J end lost 5 bases, and 14 bases lay between the germline ends. This CDR3 has 13 residues. The CDR3 DNA sequence: TGTGCCAGCATGGGATCCTTGTCTTATGGCTACACCTTC. Protein: CASMGSLSYGYTF.

This sequence joins TRBV7-2 and TRBJ2-5, with 12 nucleotides matching TRBD2. CDR1 and CDR2 (germline): SGHTA, FQGNSA. V was clipped by 2 bases and J by 2 bases; unmatched bases: 9. The CDR3 contains 18 residues. CDR3 region: CASSLPPRLAGVQETQYF. The CDR3 DNA reads as TGTGCCAGCAGCTTACCGCCTCGACTAGCGGGGGTTCAAGAGACCCAGTACTTC.

The CDR3 sequence is CAWSPLGIAGGPEEQYF. The DNA of the CDR3 is TGTGCCTGGAGTCCACTAGGGATAGCGGGGGGGCCGGAAGAGCAGTACTTC. This chain connects TRBV30 to TRBJ2-7; 11 bases line up with TRBD2. V dropped 2 bases and J dropped 7; count of bases not matched to a gene: 16. This CDR3 is 17 amino acids long. CDR1 is GTSNPN, CDR2 SVGIG, per germline (reference sequence).

This chain uses TRBV27 with TRBJ2-6; D call uncertain. Germline V CDR1 and CDR2: MNHEY, SMNVEV (reference sequence). The CDR3 has 15 residues. V lost 6 bases and J lost 3, with 12 bases in between. The CDR3 DNA is TGTGCCAGCAGACCCCAGAGGAATGGGGCCAACGTCCTGACTTTC. Protein sequence: CASRPQRNGANVLTF.

This clone was seen a handful of times. The same CDR3 also results from other DNA sequences found in this sample. This chain links TRBV29-1 with TRBJ1-4; D not certain. This CDR3 is built from 10 residues. CDR1 and CDR2 (germline): SQVTM, ANQGSEA. Trimming shortened V by 7 bases and J by 5 bases, and 5 bases separated the two germline ends. The DNA for the CDR3 is TGCAGCGCGCTAAATGAAAAACTGTTTTTT. This gives the protein CSALNEKLFF.